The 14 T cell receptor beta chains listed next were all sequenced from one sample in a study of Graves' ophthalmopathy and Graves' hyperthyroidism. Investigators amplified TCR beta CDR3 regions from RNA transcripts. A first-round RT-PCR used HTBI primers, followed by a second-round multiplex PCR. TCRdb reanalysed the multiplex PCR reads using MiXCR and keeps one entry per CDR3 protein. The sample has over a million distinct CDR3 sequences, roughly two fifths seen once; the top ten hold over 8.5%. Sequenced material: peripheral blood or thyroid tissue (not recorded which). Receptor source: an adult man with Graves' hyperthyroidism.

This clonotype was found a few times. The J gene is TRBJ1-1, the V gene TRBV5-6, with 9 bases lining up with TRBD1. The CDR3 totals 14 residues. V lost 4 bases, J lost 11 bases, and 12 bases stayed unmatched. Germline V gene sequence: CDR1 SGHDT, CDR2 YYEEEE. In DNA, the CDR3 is TGTGCCAGCAGCACACAGGGGGCGCTTGGTTTGGCTTTCTTT. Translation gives CASSTQGALGLAFF.

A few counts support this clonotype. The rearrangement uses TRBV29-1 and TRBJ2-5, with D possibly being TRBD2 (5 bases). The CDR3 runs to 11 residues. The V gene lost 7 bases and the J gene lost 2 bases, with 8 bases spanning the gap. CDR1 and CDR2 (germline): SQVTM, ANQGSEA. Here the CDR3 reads CSAGKQETQYF. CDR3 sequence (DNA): TGCAGCGCCGGGAAACAAGAGACCCAGTACTTC.

The CDR3 is CASGLFGYLYENTEAFF. CDR3 coding DNA: TGTGCTAGTGGTTTGTTCGGATACCTCTACGAGAACACTGAAGCTTTCTTT. The chain carries TRBV12-3 or TRBV12-4 and TRBJ1-1; D is unresolved. This CDR3 comprises 17 residues.

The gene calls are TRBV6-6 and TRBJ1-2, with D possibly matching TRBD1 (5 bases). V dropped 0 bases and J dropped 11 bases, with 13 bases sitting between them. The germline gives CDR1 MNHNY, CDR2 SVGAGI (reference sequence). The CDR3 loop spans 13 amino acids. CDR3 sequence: CASSYSSRGVYTF. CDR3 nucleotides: TGTGCCAGCAGTTACTCGAGTAGAGGGGTTTACACCTTC.

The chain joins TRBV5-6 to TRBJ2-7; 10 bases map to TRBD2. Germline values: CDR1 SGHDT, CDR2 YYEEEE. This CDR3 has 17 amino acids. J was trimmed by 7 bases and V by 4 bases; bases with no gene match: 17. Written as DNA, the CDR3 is TGTGCCAGCAGCGCAAGACTAGCGGGCGCGCAACGTGGTGAGCAGTACTTC. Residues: CASSARLAGAQRGEQYF.

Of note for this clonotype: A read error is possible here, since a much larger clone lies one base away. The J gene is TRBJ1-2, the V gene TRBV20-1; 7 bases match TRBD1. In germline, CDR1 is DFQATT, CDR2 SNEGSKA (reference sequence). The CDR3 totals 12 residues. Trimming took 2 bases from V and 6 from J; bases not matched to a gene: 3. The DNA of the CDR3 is TGCAGTGCTAGATCAACAGGGGATGGCTACACCTTC. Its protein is CSARSTGDGYTF.

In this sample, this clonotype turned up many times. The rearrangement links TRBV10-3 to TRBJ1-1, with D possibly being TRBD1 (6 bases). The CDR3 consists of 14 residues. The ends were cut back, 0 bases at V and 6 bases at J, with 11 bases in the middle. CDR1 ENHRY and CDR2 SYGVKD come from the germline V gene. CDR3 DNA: TGTGCCATCAGTGAGTCAGGCAGGGGCGCTGAAGCTTTCTTT. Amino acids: CAISESGRGAEAFF.

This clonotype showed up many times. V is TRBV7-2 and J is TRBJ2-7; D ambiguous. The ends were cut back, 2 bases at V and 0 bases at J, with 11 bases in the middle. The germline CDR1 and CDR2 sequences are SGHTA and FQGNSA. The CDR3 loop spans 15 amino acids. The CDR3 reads CASSLNPGYSYEQYF. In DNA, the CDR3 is TGTGCCAGCAGCTTAAATCCCGGATACTCCTACGAGCAGTACTTC.

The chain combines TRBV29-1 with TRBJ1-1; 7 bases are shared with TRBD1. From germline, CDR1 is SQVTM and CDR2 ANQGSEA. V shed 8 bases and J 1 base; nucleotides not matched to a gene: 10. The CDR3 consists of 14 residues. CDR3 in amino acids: CSSARGDWNTEAFF. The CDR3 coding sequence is TGCAGCTCTGCCAGGGGGGATTGGAACACTGAAGCTTTCTTT.

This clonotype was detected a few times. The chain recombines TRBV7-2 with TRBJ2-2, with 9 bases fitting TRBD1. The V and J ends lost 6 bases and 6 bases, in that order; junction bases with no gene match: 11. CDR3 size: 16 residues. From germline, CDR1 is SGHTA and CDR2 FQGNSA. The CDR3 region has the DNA TGTGCCAGCAGGGACAGGGGCCTGGGGCGTGCCGGGGAGCTGTTTTTT. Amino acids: CASRDRGLGRAGELFF.

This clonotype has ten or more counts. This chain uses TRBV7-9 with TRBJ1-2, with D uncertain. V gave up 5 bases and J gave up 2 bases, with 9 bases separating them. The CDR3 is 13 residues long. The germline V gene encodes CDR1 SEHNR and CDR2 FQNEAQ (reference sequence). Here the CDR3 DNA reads TGTGCCAGCAGCCGAACAGTCAACTATGGCTACACCTTC. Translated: CASSRTVNYGYTF.

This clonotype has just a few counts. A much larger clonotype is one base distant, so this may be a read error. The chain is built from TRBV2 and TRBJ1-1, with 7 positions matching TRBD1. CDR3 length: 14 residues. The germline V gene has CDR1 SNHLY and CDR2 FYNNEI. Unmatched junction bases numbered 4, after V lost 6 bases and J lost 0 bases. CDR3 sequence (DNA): TGTGCCAGCAGAAAGGGACAGATGAACACTGAAGCTTTCTTT. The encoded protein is CASRKGQMNTEAFF.

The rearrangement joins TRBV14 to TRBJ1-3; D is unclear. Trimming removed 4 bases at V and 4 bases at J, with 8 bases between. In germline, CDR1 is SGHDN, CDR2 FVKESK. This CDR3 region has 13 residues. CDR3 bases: TGTGCCAGCAGCCCCCCGGGGGGAAACACCATATATTTT. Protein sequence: CASSPPGGNTIYF.

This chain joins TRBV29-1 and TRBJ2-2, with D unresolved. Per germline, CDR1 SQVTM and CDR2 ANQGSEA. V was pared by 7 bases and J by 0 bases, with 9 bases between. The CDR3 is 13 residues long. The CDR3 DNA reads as TGCAGCGCCTCCTGGGCGAACACCGGGGAGCTGTTTTTT. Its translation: CSASWANTGELFF.